A selection of T cell receptor beta chains follows, all from one sample in a study of T cell responses to AZD1222 COVID-19 vaccine. The method was immunoSEQ multiplex PCR; TCRdb's version includes in-frame clones alone and lacks a portion of them. The profile shows 85,000 to 110,000 clones, approximately 89% of them singletons. The sample was peripheral blood, taken on day 0 of AZD1222 vaccination. Receptors were obtained from an adult in good health. Both conserved end residues are part of each CDR3. The D gene is left open where the match is weak. Clone size, where shown, is once, few, many, or a class for clones that have expanded.

12	NA	TRBV24-1	once	TRBJ2-7	CATYATTDEQYF	TGTGCCACCTACGCGACCACTGACGAGCAGTACTTC
14	NA	TRBV3-1/TRBV3-2	NA	TRBJ2-2	CASSKIGGDGELFF	TGTGCCAGCAGTAAGATAGGGGGTGACGGGGAGCTGTTTTTT
15	TRBD2	TRBV7-3	NA	TRBJ2-1	CASSPSDGGDNEQFF	TGTGCCAGCAGCCCGTCGGACGGGGGGGACAATGAGCAGTTCTTC
17	TRBD2	TRBV4-3	NA	TRBJ2-1	CASSQNPFSGTYNEQFF	TGCGCCAGCAGCCAAAATCCTTTTAGCGGGACGTACAATGAGCAGTTCTTC
15	TRBD2	TRBV11-2	NA	TRBJ2-1	CASSVAGGSGNEQFF	TGTGCCAGCAGCGTAGCGGGAGGGTCCGGCAATGAGCAGTTCTTC
14	NA	TRBV7-2	NA	TRBJ1-2	CASSSTGTLYGYTF	TGTGCCAGCAGCTCGACAGGAACCCTCTATGGCTACACCTTC
15	NA	TRBV15	NA	TRBJ2-3	CATSRDPTATDTQYF	TGTGCCACCAGCAGAGATCCGACAGCGACAGATACGCAGTATTTT
16	NA	TRBV11-1	NA	TRBJ2-3	CASSLDPHQPADTQYF	TGTGCCAGCAGTTTAGATCCACATCAACCGGCAGATACGCAGTATTTT
15	NA	TRBV3-1/TRBV3-2	NA	TRBJ1-3	CASSQGKISGNTIYF	TGTGCCAGCAGCCAAGGAAAGATCTCTGGAAACACCATATATTTT
20	TRBD2	TRBV5-5	NA	TRBJ2-3	CASSRQSGVAGALSTDTQYF	TGTGCCAGCAGCCGACAGAGCGGAGTAGCGGGAGCCCTGAGCACAGATACGCAGTATTTT
16	NA	TRBV7-2	once	TRBJ1-5	CASSLAGTGRNQPQHF	TGTGCCAGCAGCTTAGCGGGAACAGGCCGAAATCAGCCCCAGCATTTT
12	NA	TRBV7-3	NA	TRBJ2-7	CASSPDTYEQYF	TGTGCCAGCAGCCCGGACACCTACGAGCAGTACTTC
16	NA	TRBV7-3	NA	TRBJ2-3	CASSPGHAANTDTQYF	TGTGCCAGCAGTCCCGGACATGCGGCTAACACAGATACGCAGTATTTT
15	NA	TRBV6-2/TRBV6-3	NA	TRBJ1-5	CASSYVEYSNQPQHF	TGTGCCAGCAGTTACGTGGAGTATAGCAATCAGCCCCAGCATTTT
15	TRBD1	TRBV5-1	NA	TRBJ2-5	CASSFGQGNRETQYF	TGCGCCAGCAGCTTTGGACAGGGGAATCGAGAGACCCAGTACTTC
13	NA	TRBV7-2	NA	TRBJ2-3	CASSESRADTQYF	TGTGCCAGCAGCGAGTCTAGGGCAGATACGCAGTATTTT
16	TRBD1	TRBV6-1	NA	TRBJ1-1	CASSEAWDRENTEAFF	TGTGCCAGCAGTGAAGCTTGGGACAGGGAGAACACTGAAGCTTTCTTT
15	TRBD2	TRBV5-1	NA	TRBJ2-1	CASSLGNSGSDEQFF	TGCGCCAGCAGCTTGGGAAATAGCGGGAGCGATGAGCAGTTCTTC
16	TRBD2	TRBV5-1	NA	TRBJ2-3	CASSPGLAGDADTQYF	TGCGCCAGCAGCCCCGGACTAGCGGGGGATGCAGATACGCAGTATTTT
12	NA	TRBV9	NA	TRBJ2-7	CASSPGQYEQYF	TGTGCCAGCAGCCCTGGGCAGTACGAGCAGTACTTC
20	TRBD1	TRBV18	NA	TRBJ2-7	CASSLMKLDPSGTGAVEQYF	TGTGCCAGCTCGCTGATGAAATTGGATCCATCTGGGACAGGGGCGGTCGAGCAGTACTTC
10	NA	TRBV20-1	NA	TRBJ2-3	CSARGVTQYF	TGCAGTGCTAGGGGAGTAACGCAGTATTTT
13	NA	TRBV27	NA	TRBJ1-1	CASSLWDYTEAFF	TGTGCCAGCAGTTTATGGGATTACACTGAAGCTTTCTTT
13	NA	TRBV18	NA	TRBJ1-2	CASSPEQEYGYTF	TGTGCCAGCTCACCGGAACAGGAGTATGGCTACACCTTC
15	NA	TRBV7-8	NA	TRBJ1-5	CASSLVGGGNQPQHF	TGTGCCAGCAGCTTAGTTGGGGGCGGCAATCAGCCCCAGCATTTT
12	NA	TRBV12-3/TRBV12-4	NA	TRBJ2-1	CASTLGGSEQFF	TGTGCCAGCACTCTGGGTGGTAGTGAGCAGTTCTTC
18	NA	TRBV27	NA	TRBJ1-2	CASSLRTPRGGLSYGYTF	TGTGCCAGCAGTTTACGCACCCCACGAGGGGGTCTTAGCTATGGCTACACCTTC
15	TRBD1	TRBV4-1	NA	TRBJ1-4	CASCPPGQGREKLFF	TGCGCCAGCTGTCCCCCGGGACAGGGTAGGGAAAAACTGTTTTTT
17	NA	TRBV4-3	NA	TRBJ1-3	CASSRTLPGDSGNTIYF	TGCGCCAGCAGCCGGACACTACCGGGGGACTCTGGAAACACCATATATTTT
15	TRBD1	TRBV9	NA	TRBJ1-6	CASSPQGDSYSPLHF	TGTGCCAGCAGCCCCCAGGGGGACAGCTATTCACCCCTCCACTTT
16	NA	TRBV14	NA	TRBJ2-7	CASSQIAGAFSYEQYF	TGTGCCAGCAGCCAGATAGCAGGGGCATTTTCCTACGAGCAGTACTTC
17	NA	TRBV4-2	NA	TRBJ1-4	CASSQDQAGQFNEKLFF	TGTGCCAGCAGCCAAGATCAAGCTGGACAGTTTAATGAAAAACTGTTTTTT
14	TRBD1	TRBV5-1	NA	TRBJ1-5	CASSYGQADGPQHF	TGCGCCAGCAGCTACGGACAGGCAGACGGGCCCCAGCATTTT
15	NA	TRBV10-2	medium-sized	TRBJ2-7	CASSGTTFPRYEQYF	TGCGCCAGCAGTGGAACTACCTTCCCCCGCTACGAGCAGTACTTC
17	TRBD2	TRBV30	few	TRBJ2-4	CAWNSRASGRTKNIQYF	TGTGCCTGGAATAGCAGGGCTAGCGGGAGGACCAAAAACATTCAGTACTTC
13	NA	TRBV24-1	NA	TRBJ1-5	CATSWDSNQPQHF	TGTGCCACCAGCTGGGACAGCAATCAGCCCCAGCATTTT
15	NA	TRBV9	NA	TRBJ2-7	CASSVAGGSSAEQYF	TGTGCCAGCAGCGTAGCAGGGGGGAGTTCGGCCGAGCAGTACTTC
14	NA	TRBV6-1	NA	TRBJ1-2	CASSERGLNYGYTF	TGTGCCAGCAGTGAACGGGGACTGAATTATGGCTACACCTTC
15	NA	TRBV15	NA	TRBJ1-4	CATSGNRVLGEKLFF	TGTGCCACCAGCGGTAACAGGGTATTGGGGGAAAAACTGTTTTTT
14	TRBD1	TRBV5-1	NA	TRBJ2-7	CASSLGQGPNEQYF	TGCGCCAGCAGCTTGGGACAGGGCCCCAACGAGCAGTACTTC
16	NA	TRBV14	NA	TRBJ1-4	CASSLEPVQTNEKLFF	TGTGCCAGCAGCCTAGAGCCAGTCCAAACTAATGAAAAACTGTTTTTT
14	TRBD1	TRBV6-5	NA	TRBJ1-2	CASETGQGASGYTF	TGTGCCAGTGAGACGGGACAGGGGGCAAGTGGCTACACCTTC
14	NA	TRBV15	NA	TRBJ1-6	CATSRGGGRPPLHF	TGTGCCACCAGCAGAGGTGGAGGGCGTCCACCCCTCCACTTT
13	TRBD1	TRBV3-1/TRBV3-2	NA	TRBJ2-7	CASRNTGGYEQYF	TGTGCCAGCAGAAATACAGGGGGCTACGAGCAGTACTTC
15	NA	TRBV9	NA	TRBJ2-1	CASSVSGEVYNEQFF	TGTGCCAGCAGCGTGTCGGGGGAGGTCTACAATGAGCAGTTCTTC
14	TRBD1	TRBV18	NA	TRBJ1-2	CASSPGTGARGYTF	TGTGCCAGCTCACCAGGGACAGGGGCCCGTGGCTACACCTTC